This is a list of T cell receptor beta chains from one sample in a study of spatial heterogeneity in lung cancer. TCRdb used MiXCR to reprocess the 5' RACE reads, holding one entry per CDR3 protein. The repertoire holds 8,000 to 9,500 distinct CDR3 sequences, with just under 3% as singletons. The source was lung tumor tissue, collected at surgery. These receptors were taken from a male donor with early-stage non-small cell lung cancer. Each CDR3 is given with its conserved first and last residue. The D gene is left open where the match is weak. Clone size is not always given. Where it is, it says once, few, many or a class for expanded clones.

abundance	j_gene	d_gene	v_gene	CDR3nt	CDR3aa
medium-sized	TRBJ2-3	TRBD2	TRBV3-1	TGTGCCAGCAGCCAAGATCAGGGACTAGAAACAGATACGCAGTATTTT	CASSQDQGLETDTQYF
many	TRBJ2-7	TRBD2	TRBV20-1	TGCAGTGCTAGAGTTCGGGAGCGCGGGACTAGCAAATACGAGCAGTACTTC	CSARVRERGTSKYEQYF
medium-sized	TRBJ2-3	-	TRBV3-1	TGTGCCAGCAGCCAGGAACCGGGAGACACAGATACGCAGTATTTT	CASSQEPGDTDTQYF
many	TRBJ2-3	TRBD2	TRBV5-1	TGCGCCAGCAGGGCGGGGGGCACAGATACGCAGTATTTT	CASRAGGTDTQYF
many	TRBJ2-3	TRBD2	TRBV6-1	TGTGCCAGCCGCCGACTAGCGGGAAACACAGATACGCAGTATTTT	CASRRLAGNTDTQYF
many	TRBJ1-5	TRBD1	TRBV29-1	TGCAGCGTGGCTTACGGGACAGGCTTGGAATGGCCCCAGCATTTT	CSVAYGTGLEWPQHF
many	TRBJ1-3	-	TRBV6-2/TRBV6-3	TGTGCCAGCACGGACGGATCCTTCTCTGGAAACACCATATATTTT	CASTDGSFSGNTIYF
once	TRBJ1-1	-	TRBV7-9	TGTGCCAGCAGTGTAGGCCTGAACCGAGTGAACACTGAAGCTTTCTTT	CASSVGLNRVNTEAFF
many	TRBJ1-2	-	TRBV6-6	TGTGCCAGCAGTTACAACTATGGCTACACCTTC	CASSYNYGYTF
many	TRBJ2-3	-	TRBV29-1	TGCAGCGTTGAAGTTAGGGCCAGAGGAAGAGATACGCAGTATTTT	CSVEVRARGRDTQYF
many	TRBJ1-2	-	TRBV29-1	TGCAGCGTTGCCGGCGGGGGGCGAAGCTATGGCTACACCTTC	CSVAGGGRSYGYTF
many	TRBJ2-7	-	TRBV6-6	TGTGCCAGCTTAAACCGGGACAAGTCCTACGAGCAGTACTTC	CASLNRDKSYEQYF
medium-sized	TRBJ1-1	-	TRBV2	TGTGCCAGCAGTGCAGGGGATACTGAAGCTTTCTTT	CASSAGDTEAFF
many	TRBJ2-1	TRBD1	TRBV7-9	TGTGCCAGCAGCTCAGTCCAGGGGGATGACAATGAGCAGTTCTTC	CASSSVQGDDNEQFF
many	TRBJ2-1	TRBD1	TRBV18	TGTGCCAGCTCACCCGCGACAGGGGGGCCCTACAATGAGCAGTTCTTC	CASSPATGGPYNEQFF
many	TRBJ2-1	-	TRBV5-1	TGCGCCAGCAGACCCCTCCCCAACAATGAGCAGTTCTTC	CASRPLPNNEQFF
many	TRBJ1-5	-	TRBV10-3	TGTGCCATCAGGGCCGACAGGACTAATCAGCCCCAGCATTTT	CAIRADRTNQPQHF
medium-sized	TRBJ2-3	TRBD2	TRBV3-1	TGTGCCAGCAGCCAAGCTAGCGGATACACAGATACGCAGTATTTT	CASSQASGYTDTQYF
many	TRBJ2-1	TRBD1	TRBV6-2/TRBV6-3	TGTGCCAGCAGCCCCGGGACAGGGGGCGTCAATGAGCAGTTCTTC	CASSPGTGGVNEQFF
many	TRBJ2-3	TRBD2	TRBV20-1	TGCAGTGCTAGTGGGGGAGGGACTAGCGGGTACCAGGATACGCAGTATTTT	CSASGGGTSGYQDTQYF
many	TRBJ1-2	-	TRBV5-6	TGTGCCAGCAGCTGGGAGAGGGAAGGCTATGGCTACACCTTC	CASSWEREGYGYTF
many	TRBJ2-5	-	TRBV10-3	TGTGCCATCAGTGAGACTACCTATCAAGAGACCCAGTACTTC	CAISETTYQETQYF
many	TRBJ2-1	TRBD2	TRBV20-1	TGCAGTGTCCGAAGTAGGACTAGCGGTGAGCAGTTCTTC	CSVRSRTSGEQFF
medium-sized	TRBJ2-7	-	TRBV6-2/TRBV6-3	TGTGCCAGCAGTTACGGCGGAGTCCCCTACGAGCAGTACTTC	CASSYGGVPYEQYF
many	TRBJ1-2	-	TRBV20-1	TGCAGTGCGAGGGGGGATCTCTATGGCTACACCTTC	CSARGDLYGYTF
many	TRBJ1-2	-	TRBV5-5	TGTGCCAGCAGCTTGCGCAGGGCCGAGATCTATGGCTACACCTTC	CASSLRRAEIYGYTF
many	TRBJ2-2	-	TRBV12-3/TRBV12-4	TGTGCCAGCAGTCGGCAGGTATCGACCGGGGAGCTGTTTTTT	CASSRQVSTGELFF
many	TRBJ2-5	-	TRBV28	TGTGCCAGCAGTTTAATGTGGGCAAGACAGGAGACCCAGTACTTC	CASSLMWARQETQYF
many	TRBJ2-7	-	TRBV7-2	TGTGCCAGCAGCCTCGACTTGCCGCACGAGCAGTACTTC	CASSLDLPHEQYF
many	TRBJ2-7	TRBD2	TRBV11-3	TGTGCCAGCAGCTCCACCGGGACGGGGGGGAGCGAGCAGTACTTC	CASSSTGTGGSEQYF
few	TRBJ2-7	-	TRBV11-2	TGTGCCAGCAGCTTAGTGGGGGGGGGGCCGTCTTACGAGCAGTACTTC	CASSLVGGGPSYEQYF
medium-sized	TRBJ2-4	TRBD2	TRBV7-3	TGTGCCAGCAGCCAGACTAGCGGGGGGGCCAAAAACATTCAGTACTTC	CASSQTSGGAKNIQYF
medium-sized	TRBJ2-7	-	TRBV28	TGTGCCAGCGCCCTCTCCTACGAGCAGTACTTC	CASALSYEQYF
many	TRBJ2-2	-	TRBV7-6	TGTGCCAGCAGCTCGGTCCGGGACACCTTCACCGGGGAGCTGTTTTTT	CASSSVRDTFTGELFF
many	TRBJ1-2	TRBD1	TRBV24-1	TGTGCCACCAGTGACACGACAGGGGCCTACTATGGCTACACCTTC	CATSDTTGAYYGYTF
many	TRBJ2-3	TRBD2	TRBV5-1	TGCGCCAGCAGCTTGGGGACTAGCGGGGGGATCGCAGATACGCAGTATTTT	CASSLGTSGGIADTQYF
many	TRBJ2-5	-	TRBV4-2	TGTGCCAGCAGCGAAGGGCGGCGGGGAGGCCAAGAGACCCAGTACTTC	CASSEGRRGGQETQYF
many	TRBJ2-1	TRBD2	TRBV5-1	TGCGCCAGCAGCCCACGGACTAGCGGGGGGGAGCCGTTCTTC	CASSPRTSGGEPFF
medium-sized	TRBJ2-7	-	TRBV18	TGTGCCAGCTCACCAGTAACAGGAAGCTCCTACGAGCAGTACTTC	CASSPVTGSSYEQYF
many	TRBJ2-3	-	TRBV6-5	TGTGCCAGCAGTTACTCGAGAGATACAGATACGCAGTATTTT	CASSYSRDTDTQYF
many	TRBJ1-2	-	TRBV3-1	TGTGCCAGCAGCGAGGACAGTCGTGGCTACACCTTC	CASSEDSRGYTF
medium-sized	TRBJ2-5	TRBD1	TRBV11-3	TGTGCCAGCAGCTCCGCTTACAGGGGGCGAGAGACCCAGTACTTC	CASSSAYRGRETQYF
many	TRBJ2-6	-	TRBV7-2	TGTGCCAGCAGCTTAGCGATTGGGGCCAACGTCCTGACTTTC	CASSLAIGANVLTF
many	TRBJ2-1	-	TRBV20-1	TGCAGTGCTAGAGGAGCCAGGGGAAAACAAAGTGAGCAGTTCTTC	CSARGARGKQSEQFF
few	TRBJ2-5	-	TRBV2	TGTGCCAGCAGTGAAGCGCTTGGGCAGGTGGAGACCCAGTACTTC	CASSEALGQVETQYF
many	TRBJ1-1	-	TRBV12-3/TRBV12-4	TGTGCCAGCAACAAAGGGGGGGCGGCTGAAGCTTTCTTT	CASNKGGAAEAFF
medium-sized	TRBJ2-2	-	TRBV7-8	TGTGCCAGCATAGGCGGTAACACCGGGGAGCTGTTTTTT	CASIGGNTGELFF
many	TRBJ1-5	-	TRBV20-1	TGCAGTGCTAGTCACCTTCCCAGGGGAAATAGCAATCAGCCCCAGCATTTT	CSASHLPRGNSNQPQHF
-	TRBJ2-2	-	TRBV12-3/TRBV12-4	TGTGCCAGCAGTCTAAGGCGTGGAGGGAGGAACACCGGGGAGCTGTTTTTT	CASSLRRGGRNTGELFF
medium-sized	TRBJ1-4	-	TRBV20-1	TGCAGTGCTAGAAGGTCCCAGGGCGAAAAACTGTTTTTT	CSARRSQGEKLFF
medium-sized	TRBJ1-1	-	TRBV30	TGTGCCTGGAGTTGGGCCGCCGGGACTGAAGCTTTCTTT	CAWSWAAGTEAFF
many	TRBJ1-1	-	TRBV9	TGTGCCAGCAGCCCCCGCAGGGCGGGCACTGAAGCTTTCTTT	CASSPRRAGTEAFF
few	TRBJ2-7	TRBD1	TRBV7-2	TGTGCCAGCAGCCCGGACAGGGACAGGGGCGAGCAGTACTTC	CASSPDRDRGEQYF
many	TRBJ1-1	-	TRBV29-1	TGCAGCGGTGCGGAGGGGGGGAAGGCTGAAGCTTTCTTT	CSGAEGGKAEAFF
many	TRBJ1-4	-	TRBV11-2	TGTGCCAGCAGCATTGACAGGCCTCAGAGTCGGTTTTTT	CASSIDRPQSRFF
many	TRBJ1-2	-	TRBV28	TGTGCCAGCACAGTGACCCTAGCTGATGGCTACACCTTC	CASTVTLADGYTF
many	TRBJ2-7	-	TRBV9	TGTGCCAGCAGCGTAGGAGCGGTCTCCTACGAGCAGTACTTC	CASSVGAVSYEQYF
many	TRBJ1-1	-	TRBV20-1	TGCAGTGCTAGACCGCTTCTTATCGGGAACACTGAAGCTTTCTTT	CSARPLLIGNTEAFF
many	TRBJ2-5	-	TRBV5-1	TGCGCCAGCAGCTTGGAGGCGGGGAAAGAGACCCAGTACTTC	CASSLEAGKETQYF